This T cell receptor (beta chain) is from a study of blood T cell repertoires in COVID-19 (dated by TCRdb to 2020 to 2022). Background for the entire study: Collaborator samples came from the United States, Italy and Spain and covered acute and convalescent phases of COVID-19. The sample metadata nearly always contained a de-identified subject ID, COVID-19 status, age in years and sex. The samples were drawn from two sources: the first 160 participants of the ongoing ImmuneRACE study, and 1,200 or so subjects contributed by 6 global collaborators. The prospective study material was composed of cDNA or gDNA derived from T cells, B-cell-depleted T cells, or PBMCs. Deeply sampled blood TCRbeta repertoires from subjects exposed to, actively infected with, or recovered from COVID-19 were included in the dataset. The repertoires were released in a freely available public database intended as a resource for research on the immune response to SARS-CoV-2. Where available, HLA class I and class II types were obtained from metadata supplied by the sample provider rather than from assay-based typing.

What the authors observed across the whole study: Clinical and demographic metadata were provided uncurated, with the amount varying by source and participant.

The immunoSEQ Assay, a bias-controlled multiplex PCR, was used to amplify TCRbeta CDR3 regions from genomic DNA. The paper's data handling went like this. The number of nucleated cells in each sample was estimated by amplification of reference gene primers within the assay. Sequence reads were collapsed and filtered to measure the absolute abundance of every unique TCRbeta CDR3 rearrangement. For each sample, productive Simpson clonality was calculated as the square root of Simpson's diversity index across productive rearrangements. Here the immuneACCESS table is served through TCRdb, limited to in-frame sequences with V and J called. Missing clones are a known gap in these copies; in checked studies unresolved V genes cover under half, and the rest lacks a known reason. V, J and clone size reflect that table, while D and trimming were determined from the DNA. Within this sample are tens of thousands of clones, with 92% of them counted one time only. The ten most abundant clones make up approximately 6% of the sample.

The junction carries 18 bases between V and J, which are trimmed by 10 bases and 0 bases respectively. Reading the germline V gene (reference sequence) gives CDR1 LNHDA and CDR2 SQIVND. Taken from cysteine to phenylalanine, the CDR3 has 15 residues. Of all the DNA, just the CDR3 is kept, 45 bases in frame from base 1. Whole blood was collected in K2EDTA tubes by collaborating institutions according to the institutions' own protocols. For TCRbeta analysis, collaborators shipped samples in one of three forms: frozen whole blood, isolated PBMCs, or DNA extracted from either of those sample types. This clone was detected a few times. Its target antigen remains unknown. The record has no base qualities; no much larger clone is one base away.

This TCR was sampled from a human donor in a cohort sampled during active COVID-19. Material for sequencing was peripheral blood. In this chain, TRBV19 is recombined with TRBJ1-2; no D gene call is confident. The DNA is as follows: TGTGCCACCGTGGGCCGGGGTTCAGCTAACTATGGCTACACCTTC. Translated, it gives CATVGRGSANYGYTF.